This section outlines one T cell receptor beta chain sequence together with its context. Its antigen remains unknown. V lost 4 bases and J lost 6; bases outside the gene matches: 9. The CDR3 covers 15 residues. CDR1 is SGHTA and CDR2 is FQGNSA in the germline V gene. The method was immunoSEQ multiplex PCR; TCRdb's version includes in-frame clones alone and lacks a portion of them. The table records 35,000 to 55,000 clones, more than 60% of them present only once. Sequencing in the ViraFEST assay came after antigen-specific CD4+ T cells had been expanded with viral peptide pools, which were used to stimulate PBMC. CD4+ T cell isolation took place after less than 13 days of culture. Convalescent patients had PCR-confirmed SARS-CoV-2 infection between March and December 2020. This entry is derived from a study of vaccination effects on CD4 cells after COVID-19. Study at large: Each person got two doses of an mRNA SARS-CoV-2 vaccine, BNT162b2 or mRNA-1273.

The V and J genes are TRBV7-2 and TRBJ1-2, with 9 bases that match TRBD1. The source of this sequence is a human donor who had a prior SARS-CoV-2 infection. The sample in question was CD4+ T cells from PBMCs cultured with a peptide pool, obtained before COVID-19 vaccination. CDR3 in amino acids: CASSSGSGQGHGYTF. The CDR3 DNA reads TGTGCCAGCAGCTCAGGTTCGGGACAGGGCCATGGCTACACCTTC.